What follows are 18 T cell receptor beta chains derived from one specimen sequenced in a study of Graves' ophthalmopathy and Graves' hyperthyroidism. The TCR beta CDR3 regions underwent amplification from RNA transcripts. First-round RT-PCR used HTBI primers; second-round multiplex PCR followed. One entry per CDR3 protein, called by TCRdb with MiXCR from the multiplex PCR reads. The sample has about 620,000 distinct CDR3 sequences, around a fifth seen once; the top ten hold more than 5.5%. The sample was peripheral blood. All receptors derive from a woman aged 18-30 years with stable Graves' hyperthyroidism. Some clones in this sample may be carry-over from other donors' samples.

The chain combines TRBV11-2 with TRBJ2-5, with D perhaps TRBD1 (5 bases). Germline V gene lookup returns CDR1 SGHAT and CDR2 FQNNGV. The ends were cut back, 1 base at V and 2 bases at J, with 11 bases in the middle. The CDR3 has 15 amino acids. CDR3 nucleotides: TGTGCCAGCAGCTTAGTCCCTAGACAGCAAGAGACCCAGTACTTC. Amino acids: CASSLVPRQQETQYF. The variable domain in full, with the rest retrieved from reference TRBV11-2 and TRBJ2-5, is EAGVAQSPRYKIIEKRQSVAFWCNPISGHATLYWYQQILGQGPKLLIQFQNNGVVDDSQLPKDRFSAERLKGVDSTLKIQPAKLEDSAVYLCASSLVPRQQETQYFGPGTRLLVL.

This clonotype showed up many times. The chain links TRBV19 to TRBJ2-7; D unresolved. This CDR3 contains 13 residues. CDR1 is LNHDA and CDR2 is SQIVND in the germline V gene (reference sequence). Trimming cost V 3 bases and J 4 bases, with 10 bases left between them. The CDR3 coding sequence is TGTGCCAGTAGTATCCTAGTGTGGTACGAGCAGTACTTC. Translating it yields CASSILVWYEQYF.

This clonotype was seen a handful of times. This chain links TRBV6-4 with TRBJ2-3; TRBD2 matches at 11 bases. Germline values: CDR1 MRHNA, CDR2 SNTAGT. The V and J ends lost 7 bases and 2 bases, in that order; junction bases with no gene match: 17. The CDR3 consists of 19 residues. The CDR3 nucleotides are TGTGCCAGCATATTTGTACTAGCGGGAGTTCGTGTGGTCACAGATACGCAGTATTTT. Translated, it gives CASIFVLAGVRVVTDTQYF.

The rearrangement uses TRBV7-2 and TRBJ1-2; 8 bases align to TRBD1. CDR1 and CDR2 from the germline V gene are SGHTA and FQGNSA. Germline trimming cut 3 bases from V and 7 bases from J; bases unmatched to any gene: 1. The CDR3 consists of 12 residues. The CDR3 nucleotides read TGTGCCAGCAGCTTTACAGGGGGTGGCTACACCTTC. It specifies CASSFTGGGYTF. The whole variable domain, filled in from reference TRBV7-2 and TRBJ1-2, reads GAGVSQSPSNKVTEKGKDVELRCDPISGHTALYWYRQSLGQGLEFLIYFQGNSAPDKSGLPSDRFSAERTGGSVSTLTIQRTQQEDSAVYLCASSFTGGGYTFGSGTRLTVV.

This chain joins TRBV4-1 and TRBJ1-2, with no clear D. The length of the CDR3 is 15 residues. Per germline, CDR1 MGHRA and CDR2 YSYEKL. Trimming took 1 base from V and 7 from J, leaving 16 bases between them. The CDR3 is CASSQVGGRVPGYTF. CDR3 DNA: TGCGCCAGCAGCCAAGTCGGTGGCCGGGTTCCTGGCTACACCTTC.

V gene TRBV9 combines with J gene TRBJ2-5; 9 nucleotides align to TRBD1. CDR3 length equals 17 residues. Per germline, CDR1 SGDLS and CDR2 YYNGEE. V shed 0 bases, J shed 4 bases, and the junction held 10 bases outside the gene matches. The CDR3 sequence is CASSVAGTNRGRETQYF. CDR3 in DNA: TGTGCCAGCAGCGTAGCCGGTACAAACAGGGGGCGAGAGACCCAGTACTTC. Full variable domain (remainder filled in from reference TRBV9 and TRBJ2-5): DSGVTQTPKHLITATGQRVTLRCSPRSGDLSVYWYQQSLDQGLQFLIQYYNGEERAKGNILERFSAQQFPDLHSELNLSSLELGDSALYFCASSVAGTNRGRETQYFGPGTRLLVL.

Ten or more counts support this clonotype. The chain joins TRBV20-1 to TRBJ2-7, with 7 bases lining up with TRBD1. The germline V gene has CDR1 DFQATT and CDR2 SNEGSKA (reference sequence). V trimming: 4 bases; J trimming: 7 bases; junction bases outside the gene matches: 10. The length of the CDR3 is 13 residues. The CDR3, as DNA: TGCAGTGCTACCGGGACAGCACTTTCGGAGCAGTACTTC. Translating gives CSATGTALSEQYF.

Points on this clonotype: A clone one base away is much larger, so this may be a read error. The V call is TRBV11-2, the J call TRBJ2-2; tentative D call: TRBD2 (5 bases). The CDR3 is made up of 13 amino acids. Germline-derived CDR1 and CDR2 are SGHAT and FQNNGV. The CDR3 loop reads CASSKLDTGELCF. CDR3 DNA sequence: TGTGCCAGCAGCAAACTTGACACCGGGGAGCTGTGTTTT.

The chain carries TRBV20-1 and TRBJ1-5; D is possibly TRBD1 (6 bases). The CDR3 contains 15 residues. V lost 6 bases and J 3 bases, leaving 18 bases between the germline ends. Looked up from germline, CDR1 is DFQATT and CDR2 is SNEGSKA (reference sequence). Here the CDR3 DNA reads TGCAGTGCCAATCGACAGGTCGGGCACAATCAGCCCCAGCATTTT. Protein sequence: CSANRQVGHNQPQHF.

This clonotype was found many times. The V and J genes are TRBV6-5 and TRBJ1-1; no firm D call. There are 15 residues in the CDR3. From germline, CDR1 is MNHEY and CDR2 SVGAGI. Deletions cut 5 bases from V and 1 base from J, with 14 bases between. Written as DNA, the CDR3 is TGTGCCAGCAGTACGCGGACTGGCGGGAACACTGAAGCTTTCTTT. It translates to CASSTRTGGNTEAFF.

This clonotype was seen many times. The rearrangement uses TRBV19 and TRBJ2-6; D is uncertain. The V gene lost 0 bases and the J gene lost 0 bases, with 3 bases spanning the gap. Germline CDR1 and CDR2: LNHDA and SQIVND (reference sequence). The CDR3 sequence is 15 residues long. The CDR3 DNA reads as TGTGCCAGTAGTATAGACCTCTCTGGGGCCAACGTCCTGACTTTC. Translation: CASSIDLSGANVLTF.

This clonotype was observed many times. The chain carries TRBV29-1 and TRBJ1-1; D call uncertain. The CDR3 spans 13 residues. CDR1 and CDR2 from the germline V gene are SQVTM and ANQGSEA. Deletions cut 0 bases from V and 4 bases from J, with 9 bases between. The CDR3 DNA reads as TGCAGCGTTGAAGATCAGGTCGGCACTGAAGCTTTCTTT. It yields the protein CSVEDQVGTEAFF.

This clonotype was recorded a few times. The chain combines TRBV6-1 with TRBJ2-5; D may be TRBD2 (6 bases). The V end lost 5 bases, the J end lost 4 bases, and 14 bases lay between the germline ends. Germline-derived CDR1 and CDR2 are MNHNS and SASEGT. This CDR3 is built from 14 residues. The CDR3 DNA reads TGTGCCAGCAGTATAGGACTACCTGGAGAGACCCAGTACTTC. Its protein is CASSIGLPGETQYF.

The chain recombines TRBV7-9 with TRBJ1-6; 8 positions match TRBD1. This CDR3 region has 16 residues. V lost 2 bases, J lost 9 bases, and 9 bases stayed unmatched. The germline V gene encodes CDR1 SEHNR and CDR2 FQNEAQ (reference sequence). The CDR3 DNA reads as TGTGCCAGCAGCTTACCCCGCGACAGGGGAGGTTCACCCCTCCACTTT. This translates into CASSLPRDRGGSPLHF. The whole variable domain, filled in from reference TRBV7-9 and TRBJ1-6, reads DTGVSQNPRHKITKRGQNVTFRCDPISEHNRLYWYRQTLGQGPEFLTYFQNEAQLEKSRLLSDRFSAERPKGSFSTLEIQRTEQGDSAMYLCASSLPRDRGGSPLHFGNGTRLTVT.

V usage is TRBV4-2 and J usage is TRBJ2-5; 10 positions agree with TRBD2. The CDR3 spans 15 residues. V lost 3 bases and J lost 9; bases outside the gene matches: 10. Germline loops: CDR1 LGHNA, CDR2 YNFKEQ. The CDR3 loop reads CASSQIAGGHGAQYF. The CDR3 nucleotides are TGTGCCAGCAGCCAGATAGCGGGAGGCCACGGGGCCCAGTACTTC.

This clonotype has only a few counts. The chain combines TRBV3-1 with TRBJ2-7; TRBD2 matches at 14 bases. Germline V CDR1 and CDR2: LGHDT, YNNKEL (reference sequence). The CDR3 runs 15 residues. With 4 bases clipped from V and 7 bases from J, the junction kept 6 bases outside the gene matches. The CDR3 sequence: CASSPGTSGGWEQYF. As DNA, the CDR3 is TGTGCCAGCAGCCCGGGGACTAGCGGGGGCTGGGAGCAGTACTTC.

Regarding this clonotype: Being one base from a much bigger clone, this may be a read error. CDR3 sequence (DNA): TGTGCCAGCTCAGTGGCAGGGGGCCTAGAAAGCACTGAAGCTTTCTTT. Its protein is CASSVAGGLESTEAFF. V is TRBV18 and J is TRBJ1-1, with 8 bases that match TRBD1. After removal of 5 bases from V and 4 bases from J, the junction contained 12 bases not matched to a gene. This CDR3 comprises 16 residues. The germline V gene has CDR1 KGHSH and CDR2 LQKENI.

CDR3 bases: TGTGCCAGCAGTTACTCGATTCTCGGGGGGACGAACACTGAAGCTTTCTTT. As protein: CASSYSILGGTNTEAFF. The chain employs TRBV6-5 and TRBJ1-1, with D tentatively TRBD1 (5 bases). Germline CDR1 MNHEY, CDR2 SVGAGI. V lost 0 bases, J lost 1 base, and 15 bases lay in between. CDR3 length: 17 residues.